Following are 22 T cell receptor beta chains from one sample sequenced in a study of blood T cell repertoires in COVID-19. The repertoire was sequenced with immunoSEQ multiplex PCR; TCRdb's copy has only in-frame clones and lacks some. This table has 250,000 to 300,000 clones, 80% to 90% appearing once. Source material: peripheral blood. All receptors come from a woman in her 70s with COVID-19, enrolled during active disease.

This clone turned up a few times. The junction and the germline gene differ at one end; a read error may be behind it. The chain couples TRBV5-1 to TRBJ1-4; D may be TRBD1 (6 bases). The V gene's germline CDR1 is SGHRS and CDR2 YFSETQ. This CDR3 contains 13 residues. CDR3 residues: CASGLAQGEKLFF. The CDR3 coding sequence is TGCGCCAGCGGCTTGGCACAGGGTGAAAAACTGTTTTTT.

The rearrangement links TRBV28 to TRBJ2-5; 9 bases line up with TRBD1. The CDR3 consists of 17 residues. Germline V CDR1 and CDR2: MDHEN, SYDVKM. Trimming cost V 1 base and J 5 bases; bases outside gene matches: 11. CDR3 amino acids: CASSLFGQGKKGETQYF. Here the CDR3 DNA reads TGTGCCAGCAGTTTATTCGGACAGGGGAAAAAAGGGGAGACCCAGTACTTC.

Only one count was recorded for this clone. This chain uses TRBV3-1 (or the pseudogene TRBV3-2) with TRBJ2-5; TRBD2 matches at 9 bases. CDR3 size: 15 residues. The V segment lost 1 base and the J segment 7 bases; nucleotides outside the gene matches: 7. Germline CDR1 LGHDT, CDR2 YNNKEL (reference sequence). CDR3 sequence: CASSQAAGGAGTQYF. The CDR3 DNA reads TGTGCCAGCAGCCAAGCTGCGGGAGGGGCTGGGACCCAGTACTTC.

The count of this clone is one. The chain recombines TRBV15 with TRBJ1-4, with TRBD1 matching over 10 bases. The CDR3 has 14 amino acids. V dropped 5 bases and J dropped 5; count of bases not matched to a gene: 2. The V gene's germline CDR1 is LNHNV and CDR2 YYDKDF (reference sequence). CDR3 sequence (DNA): TGTGCCACCAGCCTGGACAGGGGGAATGAAAAACTGTTTTTT. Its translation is CATSLDRGNEKLFF. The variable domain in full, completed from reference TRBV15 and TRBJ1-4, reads DAMVIQNPRYQVTQFGKPVTLSCSQTLNHNVMYWYQQKSSQAPKLLFHYYDKDFNNEADTPDNFQSRRPNTSFCFLDIRSPGLGDTAMYLCATSLDRGNEKLFFGSGTQLSVL.

The CDR3 sequence: CASRSIIGYGETQYF. CDR3 bases: TGTGCCAGCAGATCCATTATAGGTTACGGGGAGACCCAGTACTTC. This chain links TRBV5-6 with TRBJ2-5, with no clear D. This CDR3 is built from 15 residues. The germline V gene encodes CDR1 SGHDT and CDR2 YYEEEE. Trimming stripped 5 bases from V and 5 bases from J, with 19 bases between.

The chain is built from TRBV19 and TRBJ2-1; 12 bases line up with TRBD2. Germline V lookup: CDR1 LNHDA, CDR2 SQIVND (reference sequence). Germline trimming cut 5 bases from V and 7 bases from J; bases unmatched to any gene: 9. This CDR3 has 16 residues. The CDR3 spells CASSFRTSGILNEQFF. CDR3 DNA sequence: TGTGCCAGTAGTTTCCGGACTAGCGGGATTTTAAATGAGCAGTTCTTC.

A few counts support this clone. CDR3 residues: CASSKRPGLVSYNEQFF. For the CDR3, the DNA is TGTGCCAGCAGCAAAAGACCGGGACTAGTCTCCTACAATGAGCAGTTCTTC. The rearrangement joins TRBV9 to TRBJ2-1; 8 positions match TRBD2. Germline V gives CDR1 SGDLS, CDR2 YYNGEE. With 4 bases clipped from V and 0 bases from J, the junction kept 9 bases outside the gene matches. The CDR3 runs to 17 residues.

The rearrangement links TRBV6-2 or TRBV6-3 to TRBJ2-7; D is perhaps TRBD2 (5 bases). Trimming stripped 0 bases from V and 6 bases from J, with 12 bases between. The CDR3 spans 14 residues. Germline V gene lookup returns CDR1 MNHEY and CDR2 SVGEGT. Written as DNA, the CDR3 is TGTGCCAGCAGTTACTCTTGGTTTGGGAGCGAGCAGTACTTC. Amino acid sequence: CASSYSWFGSEQYF.

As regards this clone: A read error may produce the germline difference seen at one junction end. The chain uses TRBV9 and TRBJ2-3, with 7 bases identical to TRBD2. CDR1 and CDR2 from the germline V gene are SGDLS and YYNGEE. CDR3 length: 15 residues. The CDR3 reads CASSVEAGSIDTQYF. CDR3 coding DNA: TGTGCCAGCAGCGTAGAAGCGGGGAGCATAGATACGCAGTATTTT.

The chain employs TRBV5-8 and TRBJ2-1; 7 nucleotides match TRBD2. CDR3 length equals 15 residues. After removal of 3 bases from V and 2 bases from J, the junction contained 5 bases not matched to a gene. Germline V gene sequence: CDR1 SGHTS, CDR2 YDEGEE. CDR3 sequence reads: CASSSHSGTYNEQFF. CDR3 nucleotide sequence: TGTGCCAGCAGCTCCCACAGCGGGACCTACAATGAGCAGTTCTTC.

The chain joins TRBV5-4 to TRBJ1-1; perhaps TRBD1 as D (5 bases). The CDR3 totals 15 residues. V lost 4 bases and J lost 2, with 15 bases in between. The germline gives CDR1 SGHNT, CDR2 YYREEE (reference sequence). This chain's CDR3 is CASSPVAQVNTEAFF. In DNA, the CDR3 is TGTGCCAGCAGCCCCGTGGCACAGGTAAACACTGAAGCTTTCTTT.

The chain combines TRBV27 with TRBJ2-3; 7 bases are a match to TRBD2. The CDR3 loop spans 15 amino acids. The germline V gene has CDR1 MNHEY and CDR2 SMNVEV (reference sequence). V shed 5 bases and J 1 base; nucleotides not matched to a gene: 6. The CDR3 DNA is TGTGCCAGCAGTCCCCAAGCGGGGCGCACAGATACGCAGTATTTT. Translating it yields CASSPQAGRTDTQYF.

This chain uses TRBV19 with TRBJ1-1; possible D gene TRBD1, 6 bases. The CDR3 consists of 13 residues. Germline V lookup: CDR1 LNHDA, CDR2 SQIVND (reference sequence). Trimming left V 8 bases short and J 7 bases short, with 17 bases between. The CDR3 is CASSTGGLDEAFF. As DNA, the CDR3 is TGTGCCAGTTCAACGGGGGGGCTGGATGAAGCTTTCTTT.

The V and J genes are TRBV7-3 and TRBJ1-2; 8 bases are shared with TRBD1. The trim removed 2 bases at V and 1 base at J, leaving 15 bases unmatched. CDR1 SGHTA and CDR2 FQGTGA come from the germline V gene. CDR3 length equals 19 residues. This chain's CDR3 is CASSLGRGQGTRDNYGYTF. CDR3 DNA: TGTGCCAGCAGCTTAGGGAGAGGACAGGGCACCCGCGATAACTATGGCTACACCTTC.

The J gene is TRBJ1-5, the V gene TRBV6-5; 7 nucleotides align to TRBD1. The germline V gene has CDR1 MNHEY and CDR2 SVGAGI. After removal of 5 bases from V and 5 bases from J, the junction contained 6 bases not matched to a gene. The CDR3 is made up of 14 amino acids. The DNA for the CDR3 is TGTGCCAGCAGTACAGGGGTATCGGATCAGCCCCAGCATTTT. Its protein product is CASSTGVSDQPQHF.

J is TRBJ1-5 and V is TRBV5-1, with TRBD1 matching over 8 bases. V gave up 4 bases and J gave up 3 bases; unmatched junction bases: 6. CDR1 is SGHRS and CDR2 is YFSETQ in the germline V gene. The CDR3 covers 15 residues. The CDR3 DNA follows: TGCGCCAGCAGCCCGGGACAGGCCTACAATCAGCCCCAGCATTTT. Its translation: CASSPGQAYNQPQHF.

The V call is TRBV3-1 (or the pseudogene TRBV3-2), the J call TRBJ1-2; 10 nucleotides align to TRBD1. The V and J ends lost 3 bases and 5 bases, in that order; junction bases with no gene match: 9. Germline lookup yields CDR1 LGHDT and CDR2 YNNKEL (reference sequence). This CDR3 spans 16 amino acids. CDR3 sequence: CASSQGQGLTIYGYTF. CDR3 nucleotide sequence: TGTGCCAGCAGCCAGGGACAGGGGCTAACTATTTATGGCTACACCTTC.

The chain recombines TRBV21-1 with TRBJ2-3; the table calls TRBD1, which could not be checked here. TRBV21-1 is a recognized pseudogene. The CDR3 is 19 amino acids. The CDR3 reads CASSKRKPGHRFPTDTQYF. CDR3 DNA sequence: TGTGCCAGCAGCAAACGAAAACCGGGACACAGGTTTCCCACAGATACGCAGTATTTT.

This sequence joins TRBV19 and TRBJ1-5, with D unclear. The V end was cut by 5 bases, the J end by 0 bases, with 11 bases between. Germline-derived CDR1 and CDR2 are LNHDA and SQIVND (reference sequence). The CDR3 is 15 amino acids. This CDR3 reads CASSSYRNSNQPQHF. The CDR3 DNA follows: TGTGCCAGTAGTTCGTACAGAAATAGCAATCAGCCCCAGCATTTT.

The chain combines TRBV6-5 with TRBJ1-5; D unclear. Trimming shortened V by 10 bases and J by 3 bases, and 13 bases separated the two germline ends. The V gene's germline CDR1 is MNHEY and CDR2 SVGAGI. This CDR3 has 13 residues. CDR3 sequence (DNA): TGTGCCATCACAGTCCAGAACAATCAGCCCCAGCATTTT. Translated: CAITVQNNQPQHF.

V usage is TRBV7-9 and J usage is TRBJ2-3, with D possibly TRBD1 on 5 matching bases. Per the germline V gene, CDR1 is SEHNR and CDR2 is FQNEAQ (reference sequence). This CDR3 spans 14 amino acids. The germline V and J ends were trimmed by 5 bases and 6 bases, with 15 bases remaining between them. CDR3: CASSPEGAPDTQYF. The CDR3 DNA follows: TGTGCCAGCAGCCCCGAAGGGGCACCGGATACGCAGTATTTT.

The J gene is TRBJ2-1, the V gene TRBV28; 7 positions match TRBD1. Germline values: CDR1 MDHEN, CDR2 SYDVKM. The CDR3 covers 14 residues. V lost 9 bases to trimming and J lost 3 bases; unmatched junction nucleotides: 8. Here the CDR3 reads CASATGQNYNEQFF. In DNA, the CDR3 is TGTGCCAGTGCGACAGGGCAAAACTACAATGAGCAGTTCTTC.